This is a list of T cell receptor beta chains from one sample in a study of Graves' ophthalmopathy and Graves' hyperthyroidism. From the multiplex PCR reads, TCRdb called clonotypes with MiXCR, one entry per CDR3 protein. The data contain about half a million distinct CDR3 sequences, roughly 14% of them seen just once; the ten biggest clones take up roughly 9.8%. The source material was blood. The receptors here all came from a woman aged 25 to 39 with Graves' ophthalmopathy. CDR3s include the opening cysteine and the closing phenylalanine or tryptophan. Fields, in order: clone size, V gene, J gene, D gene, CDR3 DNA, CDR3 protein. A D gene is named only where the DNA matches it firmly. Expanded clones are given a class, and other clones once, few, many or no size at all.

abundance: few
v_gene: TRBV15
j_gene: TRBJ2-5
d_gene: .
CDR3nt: TGTGCCACCAGCACCCGAGGGGAGACCCAGTACTTC
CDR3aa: CATSTRGETQYF

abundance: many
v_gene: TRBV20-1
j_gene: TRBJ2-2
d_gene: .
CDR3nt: TGCAGTGCTGCGGAAACAGGATACACCGGGGAGCTGTTTTTT
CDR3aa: CSAAETGYTGELFF

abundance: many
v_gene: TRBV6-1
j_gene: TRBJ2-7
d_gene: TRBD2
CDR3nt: TGTGCCAGCAGGGGGCTAGCGGGGGCCCTCTCCTACGAGCAGTACTTC
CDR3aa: CASRGLAGALSYEQYF

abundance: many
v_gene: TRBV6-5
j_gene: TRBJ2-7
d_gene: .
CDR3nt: TGTGCCAGCAGTTACCCCGGCTCGAACGAGCAGTACTTC
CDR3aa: CASSYPGSNEQYF

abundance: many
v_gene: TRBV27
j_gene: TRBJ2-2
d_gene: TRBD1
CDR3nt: TGTGCCACCAGATGGCAGGGGGCGCGTCTGGAAACGGGGGAGCTGTTTTTT
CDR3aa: CATRWQGARLETGELFF

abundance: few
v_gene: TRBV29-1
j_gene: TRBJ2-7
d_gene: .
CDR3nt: TGCAGCGTTGACGGGTTCAATTTCGACGAGCAGTACTTC
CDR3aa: CSVDGFNFDEQYF

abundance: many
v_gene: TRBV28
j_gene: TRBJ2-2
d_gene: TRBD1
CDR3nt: TGTGCCAGCAGTTTAGCGGGACAGGGGTTTGGAGCGAACACCGGGGAGCTGTTTTTT
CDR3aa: CASSLAGQGFGANTGELFF

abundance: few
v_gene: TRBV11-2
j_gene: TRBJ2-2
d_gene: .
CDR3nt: TGTGCCAGCAGCTTACTCCGGTCTTCTAGGGTAACCGGGGAGCTGTTTTTT
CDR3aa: CASSLLRSSRVTGELFF

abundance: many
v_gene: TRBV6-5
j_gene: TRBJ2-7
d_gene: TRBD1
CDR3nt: TGTGCCAGCAGTTACCAGGGGACAGACTACGAGCAGTACTTC
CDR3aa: CASSYQGTDYEQYF

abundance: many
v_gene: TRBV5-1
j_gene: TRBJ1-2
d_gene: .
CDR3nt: TGCGCCAGCAGCTTGGGATACGCCGGCTACACCTTC
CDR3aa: CASSLGYAGYTF

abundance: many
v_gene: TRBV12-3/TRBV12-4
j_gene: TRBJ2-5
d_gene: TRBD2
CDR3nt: TGTGCCAGCAGTCGCCGGGGGGTGGGAACTCAAGAGACCCAGTACTTC
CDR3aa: CASSRRGVGTQETQYF

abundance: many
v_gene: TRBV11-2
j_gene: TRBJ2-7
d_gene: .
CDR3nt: TGTGCCAGCAGCTACCAGTTGGCGGGAACTTACTCCTACGAGCAGTACTTC
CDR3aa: CASSYQLAGTYSYEQYF

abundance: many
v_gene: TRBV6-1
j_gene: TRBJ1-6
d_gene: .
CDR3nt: TGTGCCAGCAGGACGTGGGGGAATAATTCACCCCTCCACTTT
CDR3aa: CASRTWGNNSPLHF

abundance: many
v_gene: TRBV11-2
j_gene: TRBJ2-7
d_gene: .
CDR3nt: TGTGCCAGCACCGGAGAACAGGGTGGAAACTACGAGCAGTACTTC
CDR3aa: CASTGEQGGNYEQYF

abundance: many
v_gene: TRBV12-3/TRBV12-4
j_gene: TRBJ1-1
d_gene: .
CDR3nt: TGTGCCACCCTCATGGGGGCCATGAACACTGAAGCTTTCTTT
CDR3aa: CATLMGAMNTEAFF

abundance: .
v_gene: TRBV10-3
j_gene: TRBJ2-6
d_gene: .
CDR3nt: TGTGCCATCAGCCAGAGCTCTGGGGCCAACGTCCTGACTTTC
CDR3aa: CAISQSSGANVLTF

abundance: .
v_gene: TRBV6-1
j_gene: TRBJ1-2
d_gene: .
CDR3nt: TGTGCCAGCAGTGAAGGTCATACAGTCTATGGCTACACCTTC
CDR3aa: CASSEGHTVYGYTF

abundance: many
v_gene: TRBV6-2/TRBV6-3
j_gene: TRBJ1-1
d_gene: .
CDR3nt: TGTGCCAGCGCTGAGCAGACAACGAACACTGAAGCTTTCTTT
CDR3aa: CASAEQTTNTEAFF

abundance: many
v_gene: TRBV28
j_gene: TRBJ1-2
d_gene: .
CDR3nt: TGTGCCAGCAACGGCAGTCCTTATGGCTACACCTTC
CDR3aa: CASNGSPYGYTF

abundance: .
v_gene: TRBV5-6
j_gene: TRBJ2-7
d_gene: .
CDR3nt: TGTGCCAGCCGGGGGTGGGGTGGGGGACACGAGCAGTACTTC
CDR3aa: CASRGWGGGHEQYF

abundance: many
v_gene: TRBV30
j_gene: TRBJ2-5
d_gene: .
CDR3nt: TGTGCCTGGAGTGCCAGACTAGGAGAGGAGACCCAGTACTTC
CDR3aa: CAWSARLGEETQYF

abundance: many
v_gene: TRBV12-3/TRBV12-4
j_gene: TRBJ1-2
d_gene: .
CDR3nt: TGTGCCAGCAGCACCCTTCGGGGGGGCTATGGCTACACCTTC
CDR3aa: CASSTLRGGYGYTF

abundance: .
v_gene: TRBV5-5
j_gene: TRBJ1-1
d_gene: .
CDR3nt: TGTGCCAGCAGCAGGACAGTCTACACTGAAGCTTTCTTT
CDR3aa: CASSRTVYTEAFF

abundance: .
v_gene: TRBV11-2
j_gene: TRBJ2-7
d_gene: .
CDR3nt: TGTGCCAGCAGCTTAGATGGAGACGACATAGGCGGGTACGATCAGTACTTC
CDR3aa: CASSLDGDDIGGYDQYF

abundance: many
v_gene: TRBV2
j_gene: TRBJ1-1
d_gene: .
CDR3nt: TGTGCCAGCAGTATAAGAGTCATGAACACTGAAGCTTTCTTT
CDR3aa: CASSIRVMNTEAFF

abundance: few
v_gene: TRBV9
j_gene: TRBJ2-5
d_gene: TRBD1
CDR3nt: TGTGCCAGCAGCGGCGACGGACAGGGATTGGAAGAGACCAAGTACTTC
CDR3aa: CASSGDGQGLEETKYF

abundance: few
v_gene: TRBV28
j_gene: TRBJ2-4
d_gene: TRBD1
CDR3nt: TGTGCCAGCAGTCCACAGGGGGAGGTAAACATTCAGTACTTC
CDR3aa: CASSPQGEVNIQYF

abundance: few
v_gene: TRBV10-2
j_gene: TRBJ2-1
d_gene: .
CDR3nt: TGCGCCAGCAGTGTGGGCGGCCCCCGAGTCTACAATGAGCAGTTCTTC
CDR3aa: CASSVGGPRVYNEQFF

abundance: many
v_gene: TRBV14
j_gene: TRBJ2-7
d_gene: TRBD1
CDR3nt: TGTGCTAGCAGCCAAACCGACAGGGTCCGCGAGCAGTACTTC
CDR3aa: CASSQTDRVREQYF

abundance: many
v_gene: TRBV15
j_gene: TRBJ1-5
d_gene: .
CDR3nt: TGTGCCACCAGCAGAGAGGGGGGGGTATGGGGAATCCAGCCCCAGCATTTT
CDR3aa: CATSREGGVWGIQPQHF

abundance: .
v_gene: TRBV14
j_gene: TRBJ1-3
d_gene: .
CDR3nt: TGTGCCAGCAGCCAAGTCGGACAATCTGGAAACACCATATATTTT
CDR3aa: CASSQVGQSGNTIYF

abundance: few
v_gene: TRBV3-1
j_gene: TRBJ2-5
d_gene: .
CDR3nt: TGTGCCAGCAGCCCAGCTAGGACGACCCCAAGAGGGACCCAGTACTTC
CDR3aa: CASSPARTTPRGTQYF

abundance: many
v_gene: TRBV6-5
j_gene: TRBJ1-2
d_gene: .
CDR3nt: TGTGCCAGCAGTTACGAAGTGACAGGCGCATATGGCTACACCTTC
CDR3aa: CASSYEVTGAYGYTF

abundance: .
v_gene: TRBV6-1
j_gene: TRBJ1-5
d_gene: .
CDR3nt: TGTGCCAGCTACGGCAGAGATCAGCCCCAGCATTTT
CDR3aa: CASYGRDQPQHF

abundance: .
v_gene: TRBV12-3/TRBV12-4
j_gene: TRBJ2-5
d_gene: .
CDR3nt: TGTGCCAGCAGTCGAACAGGGTTCGAGACCCAGTACTTC
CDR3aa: CASSRTGFETQYF

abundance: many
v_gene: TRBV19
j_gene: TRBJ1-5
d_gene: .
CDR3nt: TGTGCCAGTAGTAGGTATCTAGGCGCGGATCAGCCCCAGCATTTT
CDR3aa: CASSRYLGADQPQHF

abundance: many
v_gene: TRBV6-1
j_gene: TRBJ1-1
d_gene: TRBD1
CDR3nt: TGTGCCAGCAGTGAAGCACAGGGGACTGAAGCTTTCTTT
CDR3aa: CASSEAQGTEAFF

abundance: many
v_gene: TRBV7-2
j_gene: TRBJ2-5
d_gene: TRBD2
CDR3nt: TGTGCCAGCAGCTTAGGGGCGGGAGGGGGAGAGACCCAGTACTTC
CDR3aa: CASSLGAGGGETQYF

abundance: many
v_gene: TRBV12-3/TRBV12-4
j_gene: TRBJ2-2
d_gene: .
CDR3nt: TGTGCCTTAGACACCTTGAACACCGGGGAGCTGTTTTTT
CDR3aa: CALDTLNTGELFF

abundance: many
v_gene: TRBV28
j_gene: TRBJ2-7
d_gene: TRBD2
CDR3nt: TGTGCCAGCAGTCTCAGTAAACTAGCGGCCTACTACGAGCAGTACTTC
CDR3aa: CASSLSKLAAYYEQYF

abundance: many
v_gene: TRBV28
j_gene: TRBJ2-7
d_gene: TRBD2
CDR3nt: TGTGCCAGCAGTTACGGGGTCCACCGGGGGGCCTACGAGCAGTACTTC
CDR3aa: CASSYGVHRGAYEQYF

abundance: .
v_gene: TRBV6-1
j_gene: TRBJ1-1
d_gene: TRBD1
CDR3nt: TGTGCCAGCAGTACCAGACAGGGGATGAACACTGAAGCTTTCTTT
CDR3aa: CASSTRQGMNTEAFF

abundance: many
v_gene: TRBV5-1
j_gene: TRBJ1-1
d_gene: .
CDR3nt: TGCGCCAGCAGCTTGGGACGAGGGGCCCAACAGGGCTGGAACACTGAAGCTTTCTTT
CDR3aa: CASSLGRGAQQGWNTEAFF

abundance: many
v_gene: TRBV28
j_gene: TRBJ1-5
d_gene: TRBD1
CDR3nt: TGTGCCAGCAGTACCCAGGGGGCGTATAGCAATCAGCCCCAGCATTTT
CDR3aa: CASSTQGAYSNQPQHF

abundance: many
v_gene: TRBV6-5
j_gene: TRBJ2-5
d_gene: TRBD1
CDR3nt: TGTGCCAGCAGTTTCCTCCGGGACAGGGGAGAGACCCAGTACTTC
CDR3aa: CASSFLRDRGETQYF

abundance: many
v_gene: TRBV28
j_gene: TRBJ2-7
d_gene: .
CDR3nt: TGTGCCAGCAGCACCATTCTATTTACCTACGAGCAGTACTTC
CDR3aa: CASSTILFTYEQYF

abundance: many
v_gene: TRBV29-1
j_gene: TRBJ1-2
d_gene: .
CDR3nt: TGCAGCGTTGATGTACAGGGTGGCGTGGGCTACACCTTC
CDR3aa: CSVDVQGGVGYTF

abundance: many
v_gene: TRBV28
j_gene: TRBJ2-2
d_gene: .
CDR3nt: TGTGCCAGCAGTTTATGGTGGGCAGGGTCCAGAGATCTAACCGGGGAGCTGTTTTTT
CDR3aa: CASSLWWAGSRDLTGELFF